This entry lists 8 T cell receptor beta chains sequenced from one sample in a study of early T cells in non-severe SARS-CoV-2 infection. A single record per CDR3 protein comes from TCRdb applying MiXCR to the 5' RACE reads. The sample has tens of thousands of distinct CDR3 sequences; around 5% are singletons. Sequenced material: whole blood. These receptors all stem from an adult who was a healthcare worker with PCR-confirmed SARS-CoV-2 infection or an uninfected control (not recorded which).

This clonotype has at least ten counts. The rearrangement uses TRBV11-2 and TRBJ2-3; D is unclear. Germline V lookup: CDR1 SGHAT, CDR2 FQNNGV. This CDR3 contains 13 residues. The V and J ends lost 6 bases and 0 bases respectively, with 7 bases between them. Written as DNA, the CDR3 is TGTGCCAGCAGATCTGACAGCACAGATACGCAGTATTTT. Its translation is CASRSDSTDTQYF.

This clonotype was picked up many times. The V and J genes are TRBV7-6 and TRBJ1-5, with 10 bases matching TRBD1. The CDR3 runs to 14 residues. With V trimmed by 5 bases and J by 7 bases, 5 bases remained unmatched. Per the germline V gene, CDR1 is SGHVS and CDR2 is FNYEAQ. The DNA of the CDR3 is TGTGCCAGCAGCCCCGGACAGGGGGAACAGCCCCAGCATTTT. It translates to CASSPGQGEQPQHF.

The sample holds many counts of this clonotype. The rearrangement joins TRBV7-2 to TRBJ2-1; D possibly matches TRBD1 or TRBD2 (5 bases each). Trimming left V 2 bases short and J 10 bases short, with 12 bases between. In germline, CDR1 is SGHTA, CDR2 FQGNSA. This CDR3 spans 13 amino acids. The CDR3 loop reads CASSLYPGPEQFF. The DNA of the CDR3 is TGTGCCAGCAGCTTATATCCGGGGCCCGAGCAGTTCTTC.

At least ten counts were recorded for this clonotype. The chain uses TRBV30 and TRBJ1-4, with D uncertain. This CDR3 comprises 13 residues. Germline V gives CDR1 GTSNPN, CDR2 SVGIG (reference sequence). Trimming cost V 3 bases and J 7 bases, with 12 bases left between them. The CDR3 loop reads CAWRWNDGEKLFF. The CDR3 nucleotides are TGTGCCTGGAGATGGAATGACGGTGAAAAACTGTTTTTT.

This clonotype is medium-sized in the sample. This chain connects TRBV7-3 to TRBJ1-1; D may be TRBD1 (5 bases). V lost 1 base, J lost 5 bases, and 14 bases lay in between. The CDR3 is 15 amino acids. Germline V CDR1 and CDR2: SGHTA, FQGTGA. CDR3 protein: CASSLMGGMWTEAFF. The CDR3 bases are TGTGCCAGCAGCTTAATGGGGGGAATGTGGACTGAAGCTTTCTTT.

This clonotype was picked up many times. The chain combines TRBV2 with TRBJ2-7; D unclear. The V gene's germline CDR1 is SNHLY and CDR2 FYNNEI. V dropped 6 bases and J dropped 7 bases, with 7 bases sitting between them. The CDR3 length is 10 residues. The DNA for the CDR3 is TGTGCCAGCAGGCTAAGGGAGCAGTACTTC. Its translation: CASRLREQYF.

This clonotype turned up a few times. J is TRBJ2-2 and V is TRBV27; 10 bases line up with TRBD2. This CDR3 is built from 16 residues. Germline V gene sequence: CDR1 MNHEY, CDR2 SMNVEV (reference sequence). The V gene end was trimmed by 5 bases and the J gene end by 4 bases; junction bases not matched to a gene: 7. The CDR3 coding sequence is TGTGCCAGCAGTATCCTAGCGGGGGCGGGCACCGGGGAGCTGTTTTTT. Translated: CASSILAGAGTGELFF.

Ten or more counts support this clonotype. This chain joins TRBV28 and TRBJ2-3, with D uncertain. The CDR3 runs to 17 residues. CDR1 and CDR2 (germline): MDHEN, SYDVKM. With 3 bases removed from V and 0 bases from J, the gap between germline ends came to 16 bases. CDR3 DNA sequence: TGTGCCAGCAGTTTTTTTCCCTCGATTACTAGCACAGATACGCAGTATTTT. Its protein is CASSFFPSITSTDTQYF.